These 24 T cell receptor beta chains came from one sample sequenced in a study of cytomegalovirus exposure and HLA in healthy donors. Primers for the PCR totalled 60 Vbeta and 13 Jbeta. Method: immunoSEQ multiplex PCR; TCRdb's copy keeps in-frame clones and lacks some. The sample carries about 160,000 clones, 75% recorded once. Sequencing used PBMCs. The receptors stem from a woman in her forties or fifties in good health and CMV-seropositive.

V usage is TRBV5-6 and J usage is TRBJ1-2; 9 bases are a match to TRBD1. Germline V gene sequence: CDR1 SGHDT, CDR2 YYEEEE. This CDR3 comprises 16 residues. Germline trimming cut 5 bases from V and 1 base from J; bases unmatched to any gene: 9. The CDR3 bases are TGTGCCAGCAGTGGAGGGACAGGGACGTTTAACTATGGCTACACCTTC. As protein: CASSGGTGTFNYGYTF.

The chain is built from TRBV10-3 and TRBJ1-5; D unresolved. V was clipped by 1 base and J by 5 bases, with 9 bases between them. Germline lookup yields CDR1 ENHRY and CDR2 SYGVKD. This CDR3 comprises 14 residues. For the CDR3, the DNA is TGTGCCATCAGTGAGTTCCGGGATGATCAGCCCCAGCATTTT. This sequence encodes CAISEFRDDQPQHF.

This clone has a handful of counts. The chain is built from TRBV6-1 and TRBJ1-1, with D possibly being TRBD1 (5 bases). This CDR3 has 15 residues. Germline V gene lookup returns CDR1 MNHNS and CDR2 SASEGT. V lost 6 bases and J 4 bases, leaving 18 bases between the germline ends. The CDR3 loop reads CASSPSTGGTTEAFF. The CDR3 nucleotides read TGTGCCAGCAGCCCCTCAACGGGCGGGACCACTGAAGCTTTCTTT.

This chain connects TRBV18 to TRBJ2-7; 9 bases agree with TRBD1. Germline V gives CDR1 KGHSH, CDR2 LQKENI. J was trimmed by 4 bases and V by 4 bases; bases with no gene match: 5. The CDR3 is 14 residues long. CDR3 sequence: CASSQQGAGYEQYF. The CDR3 coding sequence is TGTGCCAGCTCACAACAGGGGGCAGGGTACGAGCAGTACTTC.

V usage is TRBV5-6 and J usage is TRBJ2-5, with D maybe TRBD1 (6 bases). V was cut by 4 bases and J by 2 bases, with 9 bases left in between. This CDR3 contains 13 residues. Germline V CDR1 and CDR2: SGHDT, YYEEEE. DNA for the CDR3: TGTGCCAGCAGCCCGGGGACACAAGAGACCCAGTACTTC. Translated: CASSPGTQETQYF.

This sequence joins TRBV5-1 and TRBJ1-6, with 7 bases identical to TRBD1. The trim removed 0 bases at V and 0 bases at J, leaving 3 bases unmatched. The germline V gene encodes CDR1 SGHRS and CDR2 YFSETQ. This CDR3 region has 17 residues. CDR3 nucleotides: TGCGCCAGCAGCTTGGACAGGGGATACTCCTATAATTCACCCCTCCACTTT. Translated, it gives CASSLDRGYSYNSPLHF.

The chain joins TRBV29-1 to TRBJ2-2, with TRBD2 matching over 7 bases. The CDR3 covers 13 residues. CDR1 is SQVTM, CDR2 ANQGSEA, per germline. V shed 7 bases and J 4 bases; nucleotides not matched to a gene: 6. The CDR3 loop reads CSGEKRGTGELFF. In nucleotides, the CDR3 is TGCAGCGGCGAGAAGCGGGGCACCGGGGAGCTGTTTTTT.

This clone was counted only a few times. The CDR3 coding sequence is TGTGCCAGCAGCCCGGGCGGGGGGCGAGGCTACACCTTC. Translating it yields CASSPGGGRGYTF. The rearrangement links TRBV6-1 to TRBJ1-2; possible D gene TRBD1, 6 bases. The CDR3 is 13 amino acids. Deletions cut 6 bases from V and 8 bases from J, with 16 bases between. Per germline, CDR1 MNHNS and CDR2 SASEGT.

The chain uses TRBV9 and TRBJ2-5, with 8 bases lining up with TRBD2. Germline assignment: CDR1 SGDLS and CDR2 YYNGEE. Germline trimming cut 0 bases from V and 5 bases from J; bases unmatched to any gene: 9. CDR3 length: 16 residues. CDR3 coding DNA: TGTGCCAGCAGCGTAGCGGGGGGGGCCTGGGGGGAGACCCAGTACTTC. Residues: CASSVAGGAWGETQYF.

The chain is built from TRBV5-4 and TRBJ2-7, with TRBD1 identical over 7 bases. V lost 2 bases to trimming and J lost 6 bases; unmatched junction nucleotides: 5. CDR1 SGHNT and CDR2 YYREEE come from the germline V gene (reference sequence). The CDR3 sequence is 13 residues long. The CDR3 protein is CASSLQGKGEQYF. For the CDR3, the DNA is TGTGCCAGCAGCTTACAGGGGAAGGGCGAGCAGTACTTC.

The rearrangement links TRBV7-9 to TRBJ1-3; D possibly corresponds to TRBD1 (6 bases). From germline, CDR1 is SEHNR and CDR2 FQNEAQ (reference sequence). CDR3 length equals 14 residues. Trimming took off 3 bases at V and 4 bases at J, with 10 bases between the two ends. As DNA, the CDR3 is TGTGCCAGCAGCTTGACAGGTGTAGGAAACACCATATATTTT. Residues: CASSLTGVGNTIYF.

This clone was seen more than once but under ten times. This rearrangement joins TRBV18 to TRBJ1-1; 7 bases map to TRBD1. The length of the CDR3 is 15 residues. V lost 4 bases to trimming and J lost 1 base; unmatched junction nucleotides: 6. Germline CDR1 is KGHSH and CDR2 is LQKENI. CDR3 protein: CASSLGTVQNTEAFF. Here the CDR3 DNA reads TGTGCCAGCTCACTCGGGACAGTCCAGAACACTGAAGCTTTCTTT.

The chain carries TRBV5-4 and TRBJ2-7; 12 bases map to TRBD2. Trimming removed 3 bases from V and 7 bases from J; junction bases left unmatched: 5. In germline, CDR1 is SGHNT, CDR2 YYREEE (reference sequence). The CDR3 runs 14 residues. The chain's CDR3 is CASSYTSGGREQYF. In DNA, the CDR3 is TGTGCCAGCAGCTACACTAGCGGGGGGCGGGAGCAGTACTTC.

The chain recombines TRBV6-6 with TRBJ1-1, with D tentatively TRBD1 (5 bases). The CDR3 has 13 amino acids. V was pared by 10 bases and J by 4 bases, with 16 bases between. CDR1 is MNHNY and CDR2 is SVGAGI in the germline V gene (reference sequence). The CDR3 region is CATSRGGGTEAFF. The CDR3 DNA is TGTGCCACCTCTAGGGGAGGAGGCACTGAAGCTTTCTTT.

This clone showed up just a few times. The chain couples TRBV11-2 to TRBJ2-3, with D unresolved. The germline gives CDR1 SGHAT, CDR2 FQNNGV. The CDR3 loop spans 14 amino acids. Trimming left V 8 bases short and J 0 bases short, with 12 bases between. CDR3 nucleotides: TGTGCCAGCCGCCTAACCGTTAGCACAGATACGCAGTATTTT. Protein: CASRLTVSTDTQYF.

For this clone: The sample holds other DNA sequences that translate to the same CDR3. J is TRBJ1-6 and V is TRBV6-5, with D possibly being TRBD1 (5 bases). The CDR3 runs to 16 residues. V dropped 0 bases and J dropped 4 bases, with 10 bases sitting between them. CDR1 and CDR2 (germline): MNHEY, SVGAGI. The CDR3: CASSYSWGEYNSPLHF. Here the CDR3 DNA reads TGTGCCAGCAGTTACTCGTGGGGGGAATATAATTCACCCCTCCACTTT.

The chain combines TRBV4-1 with TRBJ1-2, with a tentative D call TRBD1 (6 bases). Trimming took off 1 base at V and 5 bases at J, with 11 bases between the two ends. The germline gives CDR1 MGHRA, CDR2 YSYEKL. CDR3 length: 14 residues. The CDR3 region is CASSQGGQTYGYTF. CDR3 sequence (DNA): TGCGCCAGCAGCCAAGGAGGACAGACTTATGGCTACACCTTC.

The CDR3 loop is CASNPRGATNEKLFF. The CDR3 nucleotides are TGTGCCAGCAACCCTCGGGGGGCAACTAATGAAAAACTGTTTTTT. This rearrangement joins TRBV2 to TRBJ1-4; D is possibly TRBD1 (5 bases). V was trimmed by 7 bases and J by 0 bases, leaving 12 bases between them. Germline assignment: CDR1 SNHLY and CDR2 FYNNEI. This CDR3 is 15 amino acids long.

V and J are TRBV27 and TRBJ2-7, with 10 nucleotides matching TRBD1. The CDR3 has 14 amino acids. V was clipped by 4 bases and J by 7 bases; unmatched bases: 7. Germline values: CDR1 MNHEY, CDR2 SMNVEV (reference sequence). The CDR3 sequence is CASSSGTGVIEQYF. The CDR3 DNA reads as TGTGCCAGCAGTTCCGGGACAGGGGTAATTGAGCAGTACTTC.

Note on this clone: A read error may produce the germline difference seen at one junction end. The chain has TRBV2 and TRBJ1-5; D ambiguous. There are 19 residues in the CDR3. Germline V CDR1 and CDR2: SNHLY, FYNNEI. CDR3 sequence reads: CASSSGTAPILHSNRPQHF. The DNA of the CDR3 is TGTGCCAGCAGTTCGGGAACGGCCCCGATACTCCATAGCAATCGGCCCCAGCATTTT.

This chain connects TRBV30 to TRBJ2-5; D gene uncertain. Germline CDR1 is GTSNPN and CDR2 is SVGIG (reference sequence). The CDR3 is made up of 11 amino acids. The V end was cut by 7 bases, the J end by 5 bases, with 11 bases between. This chain's CDR3 is CASLAFETQYF. In DNA form, the CDR3 reads TGTGCCTCTCTCGCGTTTGAGACCCAGTACTTC.

This clone was seen a handful of times. V gene TRBV18 combines with J gene TRBJ1-1; possible D gene TRBD1, 5 bases. Trimming took off 4 bases at V and 1 base at J, with 10 bases between the two ends. This CDR3 has 14 residues. The germline V gene has CDR1 KGHSH and CDR2 LQKENI. The CDR3, as DNA: TGTGCCAGCTCACTCCAGGGCTCGAACACTGAAGCTTTCTTT. As protein: CASSLQGSNTEAFF.

The chain joins TRBV7-2 to TRBJ1-2; possibly TRBD1 for D (5 bases). The CDR3 extends over 15 amino acids. Germline CDR1 SGHTA, CDR2 FQGNSA. The V gene lost 5 bases and the J gene lost 8 bases, with 21 bases spanning the gap. CDR3 sequence (DNA): TGTGCCAGCAGCCCCTCAGTCGGGAACCGGGGGGGCTACACCTTC. Its protein is CASSPSVGNRGGYTF.

This clone was picked up a small number of times. V is TRBV7-9 and J is TRBJ2-3; unclear D gene. This CDR3 is 15 amino acids long. V lost 7 bases to trimming and J lost 0 bases, with 14 bases between them. Germline V gene data show CDR1 as SEHNR and CDR2 as FQNEAQ (reference sequence). The CDR3 nucleotides read TGTGCCAGCAACATAGGCGAGACTAGCACAGATACGCAGTATTTT. It specifies CASNIGETSTDTQYF.